A selection of T cell receptor beta chains follows, all from one sample in a study of shared clonotypes between healthy human individuals. Assay: immunoSEQ multiplex PCR; the TCRdb copy retains only in-frame clones and omits some. The sample has some 2,500,000 clones; just under 95% are singletons. The sample was naive CD4+ T cells from PBMCs. These receptors all come from a man younger than 35 in good health. Some clones in this sample may be carry-over from other donors' samples. Both conserved end residues are part of each CDR3. The D gene is left open where the match is weak.

d_call | j_call | v_call | cdr3_nt | cdr3_aa
NA | TRBJ2-5 | TRBV2 | TGTGCCAGCAGTGGACACCTCCAAGAGACCCAGTACTTC | CASSGHLQETQYF
NA | TRBJ2-5 | TRBV7-9 | TGTGCCAGCAGCTTAGGGTACTTC | CASSLGYF
TRBD1 | TRBJ1-2 | TRBV27 | TGTGCCAGCAGGATGACAGGGGGTTCTCGTGGCTACACCTTC | CASRMTGGSRGYTF
NA | TRBJ1-2 | TRBV18 | TGTGCCAGTACCCTCGGAGAAGGCTATGGCTACACCTTC | CASTLGEGYGYTF
NA | TRBJ1-1 | TRBV11-3 | TGTGCCAGCAGCTTGGGCTTGAACACTGAAGCTTTCTTT | CASSLGLNTEAFF
NA | TRBJ1-3 | TRBV10-3 | TGTGCCATCAGTGAGAGTATCGGAAACACCATATATTTT | CAISESIGNTIYF
NA | TRBJ1-1 | TRBV28 | TGTGCCAGCAGAAAGTGGGAAGGGGAAATCTCTGAAGCTTTCTTT | CASRKWEGEISEAFF
TRBD2 | TRBJ2-2 | TRBV6-5 | TGTGCCAGCAACGGGGGGACGAACACCGGGGAGCTGTTTTTT | CASNGGTNTGELFF
TRBD1 | TRBJ2-1 | TRBV7-8 | TGTGCCAGCAGCCCGCGGCGGCAGGGGGCCTCCTACAATGAGCAGTTCTTC | CASSPRRQGASYNEQFF
TRBD1 | TRBJ2-4 | TRBV28 | TGTGCCAGCAGCCTCACCGACAGGGGCATTCAGTACTTC | CASSLTDRGIQYF
TRBD2 | TRBJ2-7 | TRBV4-3 | TGCGCCAGCAGCCAAGAATGGGGTAGCGGGAGGGCCTACGAGCAGTACTTC | CASSQEWGSGRAYEQYF
NA | TRBJ2-1 | TRBV27 | TGTGCCACCATCGGTATTAGCCAGGGGCACAATGAGCAGTTCTTC | CATIGISQGHNEQFF
TRBD1 | TRBJ2-3 | TRBV19 | TGTGCCAGTAGTATAAACAGGGGTACAGATACGCAGTATTTT | CASSINRGTDTQYF
TRBD2 | TRBJ2-3 | TRBV7-2 | TGTGCCAGCAGCCGACCCCACGGGACTAGCGGGGCAGATACGCAGTATTTT | CASSRPHGTSGADTQYF
NA | TRBJ2-2 | TRBV7-3 | TGTGCCAGCAGCCCAAGACGGCAGGGGTCCACCGGGGAGCTGTTTTTT | CASSPRRQGSTGELFF